The source of this T cell receptor beta chain is a study of blood T cell repertoires in COVID-19 (dated by TCRdb to the early 2020s). About the investigation overall: Collaborator samples came from the United States, Italy and Spain and covered acute and convalescent phases of COVID-19. The material from the prospective study consisted of cDNA or gDNA derived from T cells, B-cell-depleted T cells, or PBMCs. The dataset comprised deeply sampled blood TCRbeta repertoires from subjects exposed to, actively infected with, or recovered from COVID-19. The repertoires were made available in a free public database intended to serve as a resource for research on the immune response to SARS-CoV-2. The samples were drawn from two sources: the first 160 participants of the ongoing ImmuneRACE study, and 1,200 or so subjects contributed by 6 global collaborators. The sample metadata nearly always contained a de-identified subject ID, COVID-19 status, age in years and sex. Where available, HLA class I and class II types were obtained from metadata supplied by the sample provider rather than from assay-based typing. The research as a whole found: The amount of clinical and demographic metadata varied by source and participant and was provided uncurated.

At the junction V is shortened by 9 bases and J by 3 bases; bases outside the gene matches: 3. From its cysteine to its phenylalanine, the CDR3 spans 13 amino acids. Of the read, only the CDR3 DNA is kept; its 39 bases are in frame from base 1. Reading the germline V gene gives CDR1 KGHDR and CDR2 SFDVKD. Each collaborating institution followed its own protocols to collect whole blood in K2EDTA tubes. For TCRbeta analysis, collaborators shipped samples as frozen whole blood, isolated PBMCs, or DNA extracted from either of those sample types. TCRbeta CDR3 regions were amplified from genomic DNA using the immunoSEQ Assay, a bias-controlled multiplex PCR. In the authors' own workflow: Nucleated cell counts per sample were estimated from amplification of reference gene primers within the assay. Sequence reads were collapsed and filtered to measure the absolute abundance of every unique TCRbeta CDR3 rearrangement. For each sample, productive Simpson clonality was calculated by taking the square root of Simpson's diversity index across productive rearrangements. TCRdb took this table from immuneACCESS and kept in-frame rearrangements with V and J called. Such tables lack part of the clones; where checked against another copy, unresolved V genes explain under half of the gap, and the rest is unexplained. V and J calls plus clone size are reproduced from that table; the DNA served to infer D and trimming. The sample table holds around 89,000 clones, of which around 88% were seen once. Approximately 0.45% of the sample belongs to the ten largest clones.

A word on this clone: What antigen it recognizes has not been identified. Base qualities are missing; no much larger clone stands one base away.

Sequenced: peripheral blood. The TCR comes from a man aged 55 to 70 with acute or convalescent COVID-19. This chain joins TRBV24-1 to TRBJ2-7; the junction holds 11 bases that match TRBD1. The nucleotides are TGTGCCACCGGGGGACAGGGGGTCTACGAGCAGTACTTC. The translation is CATGGQGVYEQYF.